The source of this TCR beta chain is a study of cytomegalovirus exposure and HLA in healthy donors. PCR involved 60 Vbeta and 13 Jbeta primers. Method: immunoSEQ multiplex PCR; TCRdb's copy keeps in-frame clones and lacks some. The top ten clones hold roughly 1.6% of a sample with 150,000 to 200,000 clones, about 76% of them seen once. Trimming shortened V by 1 base and J by 6 bases, and 24 bases separated the two germline ends. The CDR3 covers 18 residues. Germline lookup yields CDR1 SGHTA and CDR2 FQGNSA. Sampled while nominally healthy, donors likely had unrecorded immune exposures. Sequences were obtained from PBMCs. This clonotype was obtained from a woman aged 50 to 65 in good health and CMV-seronegative. The chain employs TRBV7-2 and TRBJ1-1; D is uncertain. CDR3 bases: TGTGCCAGCAGCTTAGAGGTAGCGGGGAGGTGGTCAATCCCTGAAGCTTTCTTT. It is translated as CASSLEVAGRWSIPEAFF.